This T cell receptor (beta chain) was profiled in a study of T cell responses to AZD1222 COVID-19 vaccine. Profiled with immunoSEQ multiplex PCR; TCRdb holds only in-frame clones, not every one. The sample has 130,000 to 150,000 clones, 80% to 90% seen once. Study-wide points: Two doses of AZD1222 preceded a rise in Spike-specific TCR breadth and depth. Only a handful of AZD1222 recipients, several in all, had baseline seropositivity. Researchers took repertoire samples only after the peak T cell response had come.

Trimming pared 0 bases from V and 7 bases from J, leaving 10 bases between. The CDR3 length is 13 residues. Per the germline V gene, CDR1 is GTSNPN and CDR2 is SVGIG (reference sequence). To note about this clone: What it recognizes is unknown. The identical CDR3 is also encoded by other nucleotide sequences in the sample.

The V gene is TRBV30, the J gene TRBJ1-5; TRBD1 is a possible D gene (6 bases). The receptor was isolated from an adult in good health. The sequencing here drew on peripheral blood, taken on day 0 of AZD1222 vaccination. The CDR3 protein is CAWSVQGGQPQHF. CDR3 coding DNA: TGTGCCTGGAGTGTACAGGGCGGGCAGCCCCAGCATTTT. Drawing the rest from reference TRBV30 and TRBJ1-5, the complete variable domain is SQTIHQWPATLVQPVGSPLSLECTVEGTSNPNLYWYRQAAGRGLQLLFYSVGIGQISSEVPQNLSASRPQDRQFILSSKKLLLSDSGFYLCAWSVQGGQPQHFGDGTRLSIL.